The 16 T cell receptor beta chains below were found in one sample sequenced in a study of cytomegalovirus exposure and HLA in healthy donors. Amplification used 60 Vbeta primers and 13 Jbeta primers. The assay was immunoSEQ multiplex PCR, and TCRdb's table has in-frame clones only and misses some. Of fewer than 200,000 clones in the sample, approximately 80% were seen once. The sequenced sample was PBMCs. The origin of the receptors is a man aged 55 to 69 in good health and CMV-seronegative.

The CDR3 bases are TGTGCCAGCAGCTTAGGAGGGACTAGCGGAGCGCAGTACTTC. Residues: CASSLGGTSGAQYF. The chain has TRBV7-9 and TRBJ2-7, with TRBD2 matching 11 bases. Germline CDR1 and CDR2: SEHNR and FQNEAQ (reference sequence). The CDR3 is made up of 14 amino acids. V dropped 1 base and J dropped 9; count of bases not matched to a gene: 5.

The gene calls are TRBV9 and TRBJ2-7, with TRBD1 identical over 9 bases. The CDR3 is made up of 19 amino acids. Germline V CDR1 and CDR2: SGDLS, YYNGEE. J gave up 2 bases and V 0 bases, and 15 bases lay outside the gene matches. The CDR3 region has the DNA TGTGCCAGCAGCGTAGGTTTGGGACAGGGACGGCTAAACACCTACGAGCAGTACTTC. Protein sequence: CASSVGLGQGRLNTYEQYF.

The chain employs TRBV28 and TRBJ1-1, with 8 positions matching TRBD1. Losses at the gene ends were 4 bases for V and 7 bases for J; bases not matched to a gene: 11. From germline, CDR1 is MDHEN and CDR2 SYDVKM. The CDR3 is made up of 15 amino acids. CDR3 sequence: CASSSLAGGAGEAFF. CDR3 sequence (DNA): TGTGCCAGCAGTTCGCTAGCAGGGGGCGCAGGTGAAGCTTTCTTT.

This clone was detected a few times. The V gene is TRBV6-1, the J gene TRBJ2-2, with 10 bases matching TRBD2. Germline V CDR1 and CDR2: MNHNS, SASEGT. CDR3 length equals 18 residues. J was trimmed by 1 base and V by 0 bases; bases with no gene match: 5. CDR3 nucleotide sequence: TGTGCCAGCAGTGAAGCGCCTAGCGGGAGTGTGAACACCGGGGAGCTGTTTTTT. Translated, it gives CASSEAPSGSVNTGELFF.

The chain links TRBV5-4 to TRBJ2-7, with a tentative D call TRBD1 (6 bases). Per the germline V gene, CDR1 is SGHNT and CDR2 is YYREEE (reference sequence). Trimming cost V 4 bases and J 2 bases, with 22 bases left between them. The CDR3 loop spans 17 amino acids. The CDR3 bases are TGTGCCAGCAGCGGAGACCACAGGGATTTGCGGACCTACGAGCAGTACTTC. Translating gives CASSGDHRDLRTYEQYF.

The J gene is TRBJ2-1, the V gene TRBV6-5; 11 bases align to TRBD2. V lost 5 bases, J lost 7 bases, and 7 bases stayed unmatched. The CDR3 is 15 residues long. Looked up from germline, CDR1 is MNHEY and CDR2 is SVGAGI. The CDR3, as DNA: TGTGCCAGCAGTGCGACTAGCGGGAATTCAAATGAGCAGTTCTTC. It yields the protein CASSATSGNSNEQFF.

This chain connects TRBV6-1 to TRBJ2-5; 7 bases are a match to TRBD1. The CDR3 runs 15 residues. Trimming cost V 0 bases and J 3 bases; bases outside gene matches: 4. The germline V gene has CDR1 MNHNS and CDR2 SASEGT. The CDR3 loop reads CASSEAKGAEETQYF. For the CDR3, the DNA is TGTGCCAGCAGTGAAGCGAAGGGGGCTGAAGAGACCCAGTACTTC.

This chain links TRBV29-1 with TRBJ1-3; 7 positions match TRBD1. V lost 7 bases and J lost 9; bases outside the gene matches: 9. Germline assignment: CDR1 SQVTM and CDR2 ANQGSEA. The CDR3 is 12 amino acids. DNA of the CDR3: TGCAGCGGTGGACAGGCTGGGTCCACCATATATTTT. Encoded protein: CSGGQAGSTIYF.

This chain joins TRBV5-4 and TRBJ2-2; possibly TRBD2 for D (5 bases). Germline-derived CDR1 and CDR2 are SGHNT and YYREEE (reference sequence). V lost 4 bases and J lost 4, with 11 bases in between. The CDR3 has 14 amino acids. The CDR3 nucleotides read TGTGCCAGCAGCGTTGCGGGCAGCACCGGGGAGCTGTTTTTT. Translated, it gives CASSVAGSTGELFF.

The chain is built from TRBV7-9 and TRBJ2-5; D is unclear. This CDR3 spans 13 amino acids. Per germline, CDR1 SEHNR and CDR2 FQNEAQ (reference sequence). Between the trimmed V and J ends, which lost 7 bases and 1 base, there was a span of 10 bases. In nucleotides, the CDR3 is TGTGCCAGCACCCCCCGGGTCCAAGAGACCCAGTACTTC. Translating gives CASTPRVQETQYF.

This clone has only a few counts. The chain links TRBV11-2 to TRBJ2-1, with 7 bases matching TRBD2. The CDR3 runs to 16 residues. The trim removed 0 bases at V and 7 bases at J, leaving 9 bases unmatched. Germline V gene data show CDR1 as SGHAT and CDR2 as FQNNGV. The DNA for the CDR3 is TGTGCCAGCAGCTTAGAATCGGCAGGGAGGGGTAATGAGCAGTTCTTC. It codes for CASSLESAGRGNEQFF.

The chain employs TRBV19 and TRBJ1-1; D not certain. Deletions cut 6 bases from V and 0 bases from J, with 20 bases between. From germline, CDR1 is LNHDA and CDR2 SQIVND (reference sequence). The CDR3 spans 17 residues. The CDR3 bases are TGTGCCAGTAGCGACTTCGGTATCGGTATTCTGAACACTGAAGCTTTCTTT. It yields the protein CASSDFGIGILNTEAFF.

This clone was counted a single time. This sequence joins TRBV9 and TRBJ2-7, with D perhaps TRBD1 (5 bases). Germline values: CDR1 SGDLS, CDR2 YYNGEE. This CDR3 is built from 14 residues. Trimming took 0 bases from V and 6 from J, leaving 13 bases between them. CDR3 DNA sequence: TGTGCCAGCAGCGTAGATGCAGGGTTCGTCGAGCAGTACTTC. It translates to CASSVDAGFVEQYF.

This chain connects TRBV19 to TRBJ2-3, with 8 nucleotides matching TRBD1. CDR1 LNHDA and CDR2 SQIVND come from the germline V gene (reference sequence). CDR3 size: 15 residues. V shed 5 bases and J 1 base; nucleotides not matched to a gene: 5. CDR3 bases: TGTGCCAGTAGTCCAGGGACAGGAGGCACAGATACGCAGTATTTT. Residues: CASSPGTGGTDTQYF.

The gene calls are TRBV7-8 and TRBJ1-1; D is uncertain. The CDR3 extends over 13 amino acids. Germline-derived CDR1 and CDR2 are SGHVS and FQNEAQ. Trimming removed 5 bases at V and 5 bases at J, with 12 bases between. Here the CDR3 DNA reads TGTGCCAGCAGCCCCCCCGGAGGGACTGAAGCTTTCTTT. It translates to CASSPPGGTEAFF.

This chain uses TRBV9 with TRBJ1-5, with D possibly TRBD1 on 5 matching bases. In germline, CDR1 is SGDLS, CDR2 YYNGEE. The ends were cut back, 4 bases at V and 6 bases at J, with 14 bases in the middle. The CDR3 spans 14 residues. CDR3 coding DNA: TGTGCCAGCAGCCCGGGGGTGGGAGGTCAGCCCCAGCATTTT. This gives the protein CASSPGVGGQPQHF.